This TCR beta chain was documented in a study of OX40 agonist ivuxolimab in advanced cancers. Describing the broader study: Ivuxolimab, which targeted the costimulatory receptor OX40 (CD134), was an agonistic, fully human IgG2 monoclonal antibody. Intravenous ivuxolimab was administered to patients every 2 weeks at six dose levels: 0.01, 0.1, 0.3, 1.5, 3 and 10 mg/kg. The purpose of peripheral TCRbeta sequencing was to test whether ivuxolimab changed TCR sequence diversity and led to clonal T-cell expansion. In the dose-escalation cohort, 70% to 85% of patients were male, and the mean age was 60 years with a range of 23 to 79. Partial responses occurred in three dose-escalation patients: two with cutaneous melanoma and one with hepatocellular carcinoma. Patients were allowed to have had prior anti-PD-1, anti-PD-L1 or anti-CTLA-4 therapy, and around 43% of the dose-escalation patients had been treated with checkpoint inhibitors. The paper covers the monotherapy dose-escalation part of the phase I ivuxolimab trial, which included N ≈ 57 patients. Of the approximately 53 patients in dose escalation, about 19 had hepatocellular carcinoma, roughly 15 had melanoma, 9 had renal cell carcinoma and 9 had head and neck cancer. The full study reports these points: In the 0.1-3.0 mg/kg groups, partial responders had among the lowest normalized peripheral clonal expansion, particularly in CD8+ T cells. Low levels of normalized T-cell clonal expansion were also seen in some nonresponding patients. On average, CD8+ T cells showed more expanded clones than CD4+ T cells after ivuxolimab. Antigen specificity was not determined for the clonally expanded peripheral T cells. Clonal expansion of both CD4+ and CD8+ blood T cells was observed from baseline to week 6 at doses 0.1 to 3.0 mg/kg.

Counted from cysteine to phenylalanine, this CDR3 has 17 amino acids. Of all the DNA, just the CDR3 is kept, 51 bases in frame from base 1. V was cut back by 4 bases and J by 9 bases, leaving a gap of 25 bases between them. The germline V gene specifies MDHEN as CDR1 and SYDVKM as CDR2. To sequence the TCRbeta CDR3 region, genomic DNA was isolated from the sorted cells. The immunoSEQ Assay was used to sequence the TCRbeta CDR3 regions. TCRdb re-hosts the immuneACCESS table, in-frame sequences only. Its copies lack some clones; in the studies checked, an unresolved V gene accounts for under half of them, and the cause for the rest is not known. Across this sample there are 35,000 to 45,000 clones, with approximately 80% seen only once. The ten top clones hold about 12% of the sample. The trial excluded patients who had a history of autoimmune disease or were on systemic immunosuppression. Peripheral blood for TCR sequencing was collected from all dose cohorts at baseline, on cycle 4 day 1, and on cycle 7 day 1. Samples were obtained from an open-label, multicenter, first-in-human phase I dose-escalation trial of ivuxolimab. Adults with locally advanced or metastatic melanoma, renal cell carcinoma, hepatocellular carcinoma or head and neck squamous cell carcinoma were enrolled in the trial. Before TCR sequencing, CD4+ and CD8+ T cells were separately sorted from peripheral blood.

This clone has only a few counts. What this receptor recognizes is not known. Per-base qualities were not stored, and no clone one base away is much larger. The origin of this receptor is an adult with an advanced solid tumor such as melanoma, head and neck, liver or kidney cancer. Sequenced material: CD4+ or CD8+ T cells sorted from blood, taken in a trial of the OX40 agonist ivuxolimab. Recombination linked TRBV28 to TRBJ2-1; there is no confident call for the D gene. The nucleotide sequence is TGTGCCAGCAGTTCACACCACTCCCCTGGGCGAATGGGTGAGCAGTTCTTC. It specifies CASSSHHSPGRMGEQFF.